The 26 T cell receptor beta chains below all came from one sample that was sequenced in a study of shared clonotypes between healthy human individuals. CD45RO-negative CD8 cells positively selected for CCR7 made up the naive population, which excluded terminally differentiated effector memory CD45RA+ cells. Clones were read by immunoSEQ multiplex PCR, and TCRdb kept only the in-frame ones, dropping some. The data hold 1.5 million to 2.5 million clones, with around 96% observed a single time. Sequenced sample: naive CD8+ T cells sorted from blood. These receptor sequences come from a man aged 18 to 29 in good health.

The gene calls are TRBV13 and TRBJ2-2, with D tentatively TRBD1 or TRBD2 (5 bases each). The V and J ends lost 3 bases and 2 bases respectively, with 10 bases between them. The CDR3 is made up of 15 amino acids. Germline loops: CDR1 PRHDT, CDR2 FYEKMQ (reference sequence). In nucleotides, the CDR3 is TGTGCCAGCAGCTTTGAACGGGACAACACCGGGGAGCTGTTTTTT. Its protein product is CASSFERDNTGELFF. The full variable domain, rest sourced from reference TRBV13 and TRBJ2-2, is AAGVIQSPRHLIKEKRETATLKCYPIPRHDTVYWYQQGPGQDPQFLISFYEKMQSDKGSIPDRFSAQQFSDYHSELNMSSLELGDSALYFCASSFERDNTGELFFGEGSRLTVL.

CDR3: CASSPTSGAETQYF. CDR3 DNA sequence: TGTGCCAGCAGCCCCACTAGCGGGGCAGAGACCCAGTACTTC. This sequence joins TRBV7-9 and TRBJ2-5, with TRBD2 identical over 10 bases. In germline, CDR1 is SEHNR, CDR2 FQNEAQ (reference sequence). V was pared by 5 bases and J by 4 bases, with 4 bases of the junction left unmatched. The CDR3 runs to 14 residues. Using reference TRBV7-9 and TRBJ2-5 for the parts outside the CDR3, the full variable domain is DTGVSQNPRHKITKRGQNVTFRCDPISEHNRLYWYRQTLGQGPEFLTYFQNEAQLEKSRLLSDRFSAERPKGSFSTLEIQRTEQGDSAMYLCASSPTSGAETQYFGPGTRLLVL.

CDR3 sequence (DNA): TGTGCCTGGAGTGTTTCGACAGTAGTTAACTATGGCTACACCTTC. Translation gives CAWSVSTVVNYGYTF. The rearrangement links TRBV30 to TRBJ1-2, with a tentative D call TRBD1 (5 bases). The CDR3 loop spans 15 amino acids. Deletions cut 0 bases from V and 1 base from J, with 12 bases between. Per germline, CDR1 GTSNPN and CDR2 SVGIG (reference sequence).

The gene calls are TRBV27 and TRBJ1-2; D might be TRBD1 (6 bases). This CDR3 is built from 14 residues. The V gene lost 4 bases and the J gene lost 4 bases, with 13 bases spanning the gap. Germline V CDR1 and CDR2: MNHEY, SMNVEV (reference sequence). For the CDR3, the DNA is TGTGCCAGCAGTTCGGGGGCTGTAGGCTATGGCTACACCTTC. Protein product: CASSSGAVGYGYTF.

The chain joins TRBV5-6 to TRBJ2-7; no clear D. The length of the CDR3 is 13 residues. The V gene lost 4 bases and the J gene lost 4 bases, with 12 bases spanning the gap. CDR1 and CDR2 (germline): SGHDT, YYEEEE. Here the CDR3 reads CASSHVDEYEQYF. CDR3 bases: TGTGCCAGCAGCCACGTCGACGAGTACGAGCAGTACTTC.

This clone is a singleton in its sample. The chain joins TRBV14 to TRBJ1-2; TRBD1 matches at 9 bases. The germline CDR1 and CDR2 sequences are SGHDN and FVKESK. V was pared by 4 bases and J by 6 bases, with 6 bases of the junction left unmatched. The CDR3 extends over 14 amino acids. The CDR3 DNA sequence: TGTGCCAGCAGCCCTCAAGGGACAGGGCATGGCTACACCTTC. It translates to CASSPQGTGHGYTF.

This sequence joins TRBV7-6 and TRBJ2-7, with 8 bases matching TRBD2. This CDR3 comprises 17 residues. The germline gives CDR1 SGHVS, CDR2 FNYEAQ. The V gene end was trimmed by 1 base and the J gene end by 4 bases; junction bases not matched to a gene: 12. CDR3: CASSLEIAGGGNYEQYF. Written as DNA, the CDR3 is TGTGCCAGCAGCTTAGAAATCGCGGGAGGAGGCAATTACGAGCAGTACTTC.

The chain combines TRBV4-3 with TRBJ2-1, with D possibly TRBD1 on 6 matching bases. The CDR3 is made up of 15 amino acids. Germline V gene data show CDR1 as LGHNA and CDR2 as YSLEER. V was shortened by 0 bases and J by 8 bases, with 14 bases between the two germline ends. The CDR3 coding sequence is TGCGCCAGCAGCCAAGAAAGAGGGGGAGTCGATGAGCAGTTCTTC. It is translated as CASSQERGGVDEQFF.

This sequence joins TRBV9 and TRBJ2-5; D could derive from TRBD1 or TRBD2 (5 bases each). Trimming removed 4 bases at V and 2 bases at J, with 15 bases between. The length of the CDR3 is 15 residues. From germline, CDR1 is SGDLS and CDR2 YYNGEE. The CDR3 DNA is TGTGCCAGCAGCTCCCCCGAGGGGATGCAAGAGACCCAGTACTTC. Protein: CASSSPEGMQETQYF.

This clone was recorded once. This chain links TRBV4-1 with TRBJ2-2; no clear D gene. Germline loops: CDR1 MGHRA, CDR2 YSYEKL. The V gene lost 4 bases and the J gene lost 3 bases, with 6 bases spanning the gap. The CDR3 totals 13 residues. CDR3 sequence reads: CASSPRDTGELFF. The CDR3 nucleotides are TGCGCCAGCAGCCCCCGCGACACCGGGGAGCTGTTTTTT.

This CDR3 reads CASSGEPSPIYEQYF. CDR3 bases: TGTGCCAGCAGCGGAGAGCCATCCCCAATCTACGAGCAGTACTTC. The gene calls are TRBV7-9 and TRBJ2-7; no definite D call. The V end lost 5 bases, the J end lost 3 bases, and 17 bases lay between the germline ends. CDR3 length equals 15 residues. Germline loops: CDR1 SEHNR, CDR2 FQNEAQ (reference sequence).

V is TRBV6-6 and J is TRBJ2-7; 7 bases are shared with TRBD2. The CDR3 is 14 amino acids. Trimming at V came to 0 bases and at J to 11 bases, leaving 10 bases not matched to a gene. CDR1 is MNHNY, CDR2 SVGAGI, per germline (reference sequence). CDR3 in DNA: TGTGCCAGCAGTTACTCGGGAGGGGCTGGAGTCGAGTACTTC. Protein sequence: CASSYSGGAGVEYF.

The chain carries TRBV7-9 and TRBJ1-1; the D gene is possibly TRBD1 (5 bases). Germline CDR1 reads SEHNR; CDR2 reads FQNEAQ (reference sequence). Trimming left V 6 bases short and J 4 bases short, with 15 bases between. The CDR3 has 14 residues. CDR3 loop: CASRKPGEGTEAFF. The CDR3 DNA sequence: TGTGCCAGCAGGAAACCGGGGGAAGGCACTGAAGCTTTCTTT.

The sample holds one count of this clone. The V and J genes are TRBV4-1 and TRBJ1-2; D not certain. Trimming shortened V by 0 bases and J by 7 bases, and 24 bases separated the two germline ends. The CDR3 contains 18 residues. The germline gives CDR1 MGHRA, CDR2 YSYEKL. CDR3 in DNA: TGCGCCAGCAGCCAAGATAAAGAATCGGTGGGTGGGCTGGGTGGCTACACCTTC. Translation gives CASSQDKESVGGLGGYTF.

CDR3 protein: CAWEVSGTYNEQFF. The CDR3 DNA reads TGTGCCTGGGAGGTTAGCGGGACCTACAATGAGCAGTTCTTC. This rearrangement joins TRBV30 to TRBJ2-1; 8 nucleotides align to TRBD2. The CDR3 sequence is 14 residues long. CDR1 GTSNPN and CDR2 SVGIG come from the germline V gene (reference sequence). V lost 5 bases to trimming and J lost 2 bases; unmatched junction nucleotides: 5.

This chain uses TRBV30 with TRBJ2-7; D is uncertain. The CDR3 consists of 13 residues. V was shortened by 0 bases and J by 3 bases, with 9 bases between the two germline ends. The germline gives CDR1 GTSNPN, CDR2 SVGIG (reference sequence). In DNA form, the CDR3 reads TGTGCCTGGAGTGTATTGGGCAACTACGAGCAGTACTTC. Translated, it gives CAWSVLGNYEQYF.

This chain links TRBV7-9 with TRBJ1-1; weak D call: TRBD1 (6 bases). Germline V lookup: CDR1 SEHNR, CDR2 FQNEAQ (reference sequence). The CDR3 covers 16 residues. V shed 5 bases and J shed 0 bases, with 16 bases lying between them. The CDR3 loop is CASSRGGGPVNTEAFF. In DNA form, the CDR3 reads TGTGCCAGCAGCCGTGGCGGGGGGCCGGTGAACACTGAAGCTTTCTTT.

The rearrangement joins TRBV2 to TRBJ1-2; TRBD1 matches at 10 bases. The CDR3 has 15 residues. J was trimmed by 0 bases and V by 8 bases; bases with no gene match: 6. CDR1 is SNHLY and CDR2 is FYNNEI in the germline V gene. This chain's CDR3 is CASGTGANTNYGYTF. The CDR3 nucleotides read TGTGCCAGCGGGACAGGGGCCAACACTAACTATGGCTACACCTTC.

In this sample, this clone turned up once. The rearrangement uses TRBV2 and TRBJ2-1; possibly TRBD2 for D (5 bases). Between the trimmed V and J ends, which lost 3 bases and 0 bases, there was a span of 12 bases. This CDR3 comprises 16 residues. Germline V CDR1 and CDR2: SNHLY, FYNNEI. The CDR3 loop is CASSDDGKSSYNEQFF. CDR3 DNA sequence: TGTGCCAGCAGTGATGACGGGAAGAGCTCCTACAATGAGCAGTTCTTC.

V gene TRBV4-3 combines with J gene TRBJ2-7; 9 bases match TRBD2. V lost 0 bases, J lost 0 bases, and 9 bases stayed unmatched. The CDR3 extends over 18 amino acids. Germline V CDR1 and CDR2: LGHNA, YSLEER. CDR3 protein: CASSQDRPSGLASYEQYF. In DNA form, the CDR3 reads TGCGCCAGCAGCCAAGATAGACCCTCGGGACTAGCCTCCTACGAGCAGTACTTC.

The chain carries TRBV28 and TRBJ2-4, with TRBD2 identical over 8 bases. Unmatched junction bases numbered 12, after V lost 5 bases and J lost 9 bases. The CDR3 contains 15 residues. Germline V gene data show CDR1 as MDHEN and CDR2 as SYDVKM. This CDR3 reads CASSIARGGLGIQYF. The CDR3 nucleotides are TGTGCCAGCAGTATAGCCCGGGGGGGCCTTGGCATTCAGTACTTC.

The chain joins TRBV25-1 to TRBJ2-5; 7 nucleotides agree with TRBD1. This CDR3 region has 14 residues. The germline CDR1 and CDR2 sequences are MGHDK and SYGVNS. Trimming cost V 6 bases and J 2 bases; bases outside gene matches: 6. The CDR3 sequence: CASRPGQLQETQYF. In nucleotides, the CDR3 is TGTGCCAGCAGACCGGGACAGCTACAAGAGACCCAGTACTTC.

The chain links TRBV5-1 to TRBJ1-2; D possibly corresponds to TRBD1 (5 bases). V was cut by 4 bases and J by 4 bases, with 14 bases left in between. The CDR3 is 14 residues long. Germline V gene sequence: CDR1 SGHRS, CDR2 YFSETQ. CDR3 sequence: CASSGAGSGYGYTF. The CDR3 DNA follows: TGCGCCAGCAGCGGCGCAGGGTCTGGCTATGGCTACACCTTC.

V usage is TRBV28 and J usage is TRBJ2-7; weak D call: TRBD1 (5 bases). The V end was cut by 2 bases, the J end by 3 bases, with 17 bases between. CDR3 size: 16 residues. Germline CDR1 is MDHEN and CDR2 is SYDVKM. CDR3 sequence reads: CASSLGVRGLDYEQYF. DNA of the CDR3: TGTGCCAGCAGTTTAGGGGTAAGGGGTTTGGACTACGAGCAGTACTTC. Together with reference TRBV28 and TRBJ2-7, the CDR3 gives the full variable domain: DVKVTQSSRYLVKRTGEKVFLECVQDMDHENMFWYRQDPGLGLRLIYFSYDVKMKEKGDIPEGYSVSREKKERFSLILESASTNQTSMYLCASSLGVRGLDYEQYFGPGTRLTVT.

Concerning this clone itself: Additional DNA sequences in this sample encode the identical CDR3. This sequence joins TRBV11-2 and TRBJ2-3; 9 bases map to TRBD1. After removal of 5 bases from V and 0 bases from J, the junction contained 3 bases not matched to a gene. The CDR3 length is 15 residues. The V gene's germline CDR1 is SGHAT and CDR2 FQNNGV. The CDR3 loop is CASSRTGASTDTQYF. In DNA form, the CDR3 reads TGTGCCAGCAGCAGGACAGGGGCTAGCACAGATACGCAGTATTTT. Drawing the rest from reference TRBV11-2 and TRBJ2-3, the complete variable domain is EAGVAQSPRYKIIEKRQSVAFWCNPISGHATLYWYQQILGQGPKLLIQFQNNGVVDDSQLPKDRFSAERLKGVDSTLKIQPAKLEDSAVYLCASSRTGASTDTQYFGPGTRLTVL.

The V call is TRBV28, the J call TRBJ2-3, with 9 nucleotides matching TRBD2. The CDR3 loop spans 15 amino acids. CDR1 is MDHEN and CDR2 is SYDVKM in the germline V gene. V trimming: 4 bases; J trimming: 6 bases; junction bases outside the gene matches: 8. The CDR3 DNA sequence: TGTGCCAGCAGTTGGCAGCGGGAGGCAATTGATACGCAGTATTTT. Protein product: CASSWQREAIDTQYF.